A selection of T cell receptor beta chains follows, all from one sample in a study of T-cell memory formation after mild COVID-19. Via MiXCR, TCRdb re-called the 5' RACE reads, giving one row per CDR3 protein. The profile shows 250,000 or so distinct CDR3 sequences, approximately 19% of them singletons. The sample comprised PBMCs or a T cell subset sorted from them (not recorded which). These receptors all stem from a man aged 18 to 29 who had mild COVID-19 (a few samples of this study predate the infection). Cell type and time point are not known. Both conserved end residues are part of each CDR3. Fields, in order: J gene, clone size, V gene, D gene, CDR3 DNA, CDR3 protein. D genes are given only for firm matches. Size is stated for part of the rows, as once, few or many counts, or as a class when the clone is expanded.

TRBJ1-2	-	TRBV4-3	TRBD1	TGCGCCAGCAGCCAAGTGGGACAGGGGGCTGGCTACACCTTC	CASSQVGQGAGYTF
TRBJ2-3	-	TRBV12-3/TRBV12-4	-	TGTGCCAGCAAAGGGGCGGATACGCAGTATTTT	CASKGADTQYF
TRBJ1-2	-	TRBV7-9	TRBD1	TGTGCCAGCAGAGGGACAGCAACTAACTATGGCTACACCTTC	CASRGTATNYGYTF
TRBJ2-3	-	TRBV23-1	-	TGCGCCAGCAGTCAAGGGGCAGGGGTCATTAGCACAGATACGCAGTATTTT	CASSQGAGVISTDTQYF
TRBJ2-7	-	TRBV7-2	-	TGTGCCAGCAGGCCCGGGTCCATCTTCTACGAGCAGTACTTC	CASRPGSIFYEQYF
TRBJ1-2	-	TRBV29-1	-	TGCAGCGTTGAGCGGGGGTTGGGCTATGGCTACACCTTC	CSVERGLGYGYTF
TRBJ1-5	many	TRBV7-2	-	TGTGCCAGCAGCTGGGTCAACAATCAGCCCCAGCATTTT	CASSWVNNQPQHF
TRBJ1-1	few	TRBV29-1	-	TGCAGCTCAACGGGGGGGATCGACACTGAAGCTTTCTTT	CSSTGGIDTEAFF
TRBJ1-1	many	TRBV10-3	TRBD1	TGTGCCATCAGTGATAAACAGGGGGGCTACACTGAAGCTTTCTTT	CAISDKQGGYTEAFF
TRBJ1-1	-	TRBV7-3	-	TGTGCCAGCAGCTTAAATAGGGGGGACACTGAAGCTTTCTTT	CASSLNRGDTEAFF
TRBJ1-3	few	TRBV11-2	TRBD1	TGTGCCAGCAGGCTGGGGGACAGCTCTGGAAACACCATATATTTT	CASRLGDSSGNTIYF
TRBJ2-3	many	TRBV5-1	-	TGCGCCAGCAGCCGGGACAACCAGTCCTATTCGGATACGCAGTATTTT	CASSRDNQSYSDTQYF
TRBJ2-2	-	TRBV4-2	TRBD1	TGTGCCAGCAGCCAACAGACAGGGTTCGAGACCGGGGAGCTGTTTTTT	CASSQQTGFETGELFF